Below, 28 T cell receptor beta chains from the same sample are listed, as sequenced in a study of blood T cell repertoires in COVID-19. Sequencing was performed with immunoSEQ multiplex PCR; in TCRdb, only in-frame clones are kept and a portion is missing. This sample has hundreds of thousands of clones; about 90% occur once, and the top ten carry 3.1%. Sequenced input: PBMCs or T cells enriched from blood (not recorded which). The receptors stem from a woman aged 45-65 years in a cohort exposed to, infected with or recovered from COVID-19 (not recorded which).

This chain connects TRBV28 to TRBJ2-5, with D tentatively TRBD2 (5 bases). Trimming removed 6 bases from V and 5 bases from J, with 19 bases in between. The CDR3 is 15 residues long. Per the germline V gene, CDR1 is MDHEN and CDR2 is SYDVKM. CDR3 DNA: TGTGCCAGCAGCCTCCCCCTAACTAGTGCGGAGACCCAGTACTTC. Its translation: CASSLPLTSAETQYF.

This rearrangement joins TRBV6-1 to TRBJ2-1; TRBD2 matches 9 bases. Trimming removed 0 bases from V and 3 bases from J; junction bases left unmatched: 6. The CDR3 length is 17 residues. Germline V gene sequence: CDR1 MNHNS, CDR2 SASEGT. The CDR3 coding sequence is TGTGCCAGCAGTGAAGCGCGGGGGGGTTCGTTCTACAATGAGCAGTTCTTC. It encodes CASSEARGGSFYNEQFF.

The CDR3 DNA is TGCGCCAGCCAGAGGCAAGCTAATGAAAAACTGTTTTTT. Translation gives CASQRQANEKLFF. This sequence joins TRBV5-1 and TRBJ1-4; D is undetermined. The CDR3 length is 13 residues. Between the trimmed V and J ends, which lost 7 bases and 3 bases, there was a span of 10 bases. Germline V gives CDR1 SGHRS, CDR2 YFSETQ.

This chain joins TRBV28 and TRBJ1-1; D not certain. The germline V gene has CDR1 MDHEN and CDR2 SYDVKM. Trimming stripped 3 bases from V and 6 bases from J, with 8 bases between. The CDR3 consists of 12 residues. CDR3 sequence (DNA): TGTGCCAGCAGTTTTACGGGGTCTGAAGCTTTCTTT. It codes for CASSFTGSEAFF.

Written as DNA, the CDR3 is TGTGCCAGCAGTTTGGGCAGAGACTATGGCTACACCTTC. It yields the protein CASSLGRDYGYTF. The gene calls are TRBV12-3 or TRBV12-4 and TRBJ1-2; D remains unclear. Trimming stripped 3 bases from V and 3 bases from J, with 8 bases between. CDR3 length: 13 amino acids.

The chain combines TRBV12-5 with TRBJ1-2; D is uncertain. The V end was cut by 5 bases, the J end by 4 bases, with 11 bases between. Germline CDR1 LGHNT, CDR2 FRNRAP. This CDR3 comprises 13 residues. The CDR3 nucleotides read TGTGCTAGTGGTCCATACTCTCTCTATGGCTACACCTTC. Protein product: CASGPYSLYGYTF.

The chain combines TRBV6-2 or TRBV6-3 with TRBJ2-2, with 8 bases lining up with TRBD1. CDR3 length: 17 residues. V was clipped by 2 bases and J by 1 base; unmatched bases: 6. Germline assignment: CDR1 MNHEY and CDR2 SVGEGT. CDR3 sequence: CASSYPRTGLNTGELFF. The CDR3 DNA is TGTGCCAGCAGTTACCCGAGGACAGGGCTGAACACCGGGGAGCTGTTTTTT.

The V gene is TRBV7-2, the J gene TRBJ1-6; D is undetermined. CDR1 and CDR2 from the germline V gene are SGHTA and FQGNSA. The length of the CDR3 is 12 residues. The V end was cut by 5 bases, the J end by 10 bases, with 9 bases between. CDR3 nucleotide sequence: TGTGCCAGCAGCCTCCTCGGGTCACCCCTCCACTTT. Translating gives CASSLLGSPLHF.

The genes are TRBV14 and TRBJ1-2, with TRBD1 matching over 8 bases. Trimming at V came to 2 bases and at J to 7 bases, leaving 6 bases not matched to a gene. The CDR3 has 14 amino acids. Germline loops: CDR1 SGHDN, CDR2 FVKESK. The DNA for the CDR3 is TGTGCCAGCAGCCAAAACACAGGGGGAGGTGGCTACACCTTC. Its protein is CASSQNTGGGGYTF.

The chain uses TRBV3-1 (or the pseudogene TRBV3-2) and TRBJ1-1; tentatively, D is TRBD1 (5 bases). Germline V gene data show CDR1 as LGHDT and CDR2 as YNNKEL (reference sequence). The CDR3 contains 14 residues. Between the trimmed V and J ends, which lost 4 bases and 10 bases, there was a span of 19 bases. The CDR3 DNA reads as TGTGCCAGCAGCCTATCAGGGCAGGGAGGCAGAGCTTTCTTT. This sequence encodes CASSLSGQGGRAFF.

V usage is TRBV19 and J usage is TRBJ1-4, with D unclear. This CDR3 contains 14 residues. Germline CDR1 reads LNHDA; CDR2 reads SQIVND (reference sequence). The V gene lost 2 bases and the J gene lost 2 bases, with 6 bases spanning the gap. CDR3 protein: CASSIFQTNEKLFF. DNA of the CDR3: TGTGCCAGTAGTATATTCCAGACTAATGAAAAACTGTTTTTT.

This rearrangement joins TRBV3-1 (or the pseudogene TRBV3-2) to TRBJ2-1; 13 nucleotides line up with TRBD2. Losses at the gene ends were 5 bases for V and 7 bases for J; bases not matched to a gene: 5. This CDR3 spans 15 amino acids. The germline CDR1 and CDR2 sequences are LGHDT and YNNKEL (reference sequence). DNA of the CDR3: TGTGCCAGCAGCTCCACTAGCGGGGGGGCTAATGAGCAGTTCTTC. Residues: CASSSTSGGANEQFF.

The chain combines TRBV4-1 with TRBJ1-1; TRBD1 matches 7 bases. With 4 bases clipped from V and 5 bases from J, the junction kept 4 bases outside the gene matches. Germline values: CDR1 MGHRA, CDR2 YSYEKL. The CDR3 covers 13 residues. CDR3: CASSRGQETEAFF. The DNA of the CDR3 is TGCGCCAGCAGCCGAGGACAGGAGACTGAAGCTTTCTTT.

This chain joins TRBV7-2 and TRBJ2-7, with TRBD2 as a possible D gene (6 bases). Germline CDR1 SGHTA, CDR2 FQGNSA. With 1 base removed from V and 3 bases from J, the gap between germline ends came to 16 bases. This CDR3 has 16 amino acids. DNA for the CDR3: TGTGCCAGCAGCTTAGGTGCGGGGCGCTCCATCTACGAGCAGTACTTC. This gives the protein CASSLGAGRSIYEQYF. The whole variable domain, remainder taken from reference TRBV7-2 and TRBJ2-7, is GAGVSQSPSNKVTEKGKDVELRCDPISGHTALYWYRQSLGQGLEFLIYFQGNSAPDKSGLPSDRFSAERTGGSVSTLTIQRTQQEDSAVYLCASSLGAGRSIYEQYFGPGTRLTVT.

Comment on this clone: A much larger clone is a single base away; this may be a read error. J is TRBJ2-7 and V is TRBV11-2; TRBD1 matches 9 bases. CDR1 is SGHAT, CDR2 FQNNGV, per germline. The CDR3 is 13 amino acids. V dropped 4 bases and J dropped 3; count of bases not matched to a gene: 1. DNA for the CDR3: TGTGCCAGCAGCTCGGGACAGGGCTACGAGCAGTACTTC. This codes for CASSSGQGYEQYF.

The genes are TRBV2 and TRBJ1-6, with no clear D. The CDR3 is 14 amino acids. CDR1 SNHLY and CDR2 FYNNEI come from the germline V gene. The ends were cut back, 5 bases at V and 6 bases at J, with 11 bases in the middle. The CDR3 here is CASSPLRGNSPLHF. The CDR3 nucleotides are TGTGCCAGCAGTCCTCTACGGGGTAATTCACCCCTCCACTTT.

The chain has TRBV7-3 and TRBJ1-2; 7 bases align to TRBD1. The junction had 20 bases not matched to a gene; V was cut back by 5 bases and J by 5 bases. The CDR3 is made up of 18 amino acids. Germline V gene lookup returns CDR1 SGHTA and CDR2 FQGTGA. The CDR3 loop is CASSLPPTGTEGLYGYTF. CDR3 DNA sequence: TGTGCCAGCAGCCTCCCGCCCACCGGGACAGAGGGACTTTATGGCTACACCTTC.

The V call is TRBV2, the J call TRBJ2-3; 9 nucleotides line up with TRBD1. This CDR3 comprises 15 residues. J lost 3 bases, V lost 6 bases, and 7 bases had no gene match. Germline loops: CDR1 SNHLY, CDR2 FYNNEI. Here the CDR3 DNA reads TGTGCCAGCAGAGTACAGGGGGCGATGACAGATACGCAGTATTTT. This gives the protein CASRVQGAMTDTQYF.

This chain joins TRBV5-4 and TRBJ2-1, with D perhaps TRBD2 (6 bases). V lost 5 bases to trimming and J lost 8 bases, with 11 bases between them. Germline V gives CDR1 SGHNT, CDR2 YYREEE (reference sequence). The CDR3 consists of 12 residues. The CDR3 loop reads CASSASADEQFF. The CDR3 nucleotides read TGTGCCAGCAGTGCTAGCGCTGATGAGCAGTTCTTC.

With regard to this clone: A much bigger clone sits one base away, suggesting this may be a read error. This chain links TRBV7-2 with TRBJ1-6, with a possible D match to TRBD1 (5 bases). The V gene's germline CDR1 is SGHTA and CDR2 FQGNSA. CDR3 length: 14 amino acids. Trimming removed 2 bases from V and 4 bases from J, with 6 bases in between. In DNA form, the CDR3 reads TGTGCCAGCAGCTTACAGGGATATAATTCACCCCTCCACTTT. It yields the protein CASSLQGYNSPLHF.

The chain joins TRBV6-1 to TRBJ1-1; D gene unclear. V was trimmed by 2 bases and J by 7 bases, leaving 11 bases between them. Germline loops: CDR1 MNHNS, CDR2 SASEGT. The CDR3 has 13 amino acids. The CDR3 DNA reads TGTGCCAGCAGTGAACGTGAGGCGAATGAAGCTTTCTTT. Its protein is CASSEREANEAFF.

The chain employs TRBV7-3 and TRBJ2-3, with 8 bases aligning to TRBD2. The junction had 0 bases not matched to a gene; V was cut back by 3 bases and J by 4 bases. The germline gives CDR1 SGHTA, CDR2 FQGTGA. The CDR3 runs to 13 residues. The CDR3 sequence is CASSFGGADTQYF. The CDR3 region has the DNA TGTGCCAGCAGCTTCGGGGGGGCAGATACGCAGTATTTT.

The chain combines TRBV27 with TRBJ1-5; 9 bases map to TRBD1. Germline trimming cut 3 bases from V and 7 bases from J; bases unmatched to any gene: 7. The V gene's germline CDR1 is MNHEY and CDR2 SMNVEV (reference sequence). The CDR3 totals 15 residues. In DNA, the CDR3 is TGTGCCAGCAGTTTTAGGGGACAGGGTGGACAGCCCCAGCATTTT. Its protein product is CASSFRGQGGQPQHF.

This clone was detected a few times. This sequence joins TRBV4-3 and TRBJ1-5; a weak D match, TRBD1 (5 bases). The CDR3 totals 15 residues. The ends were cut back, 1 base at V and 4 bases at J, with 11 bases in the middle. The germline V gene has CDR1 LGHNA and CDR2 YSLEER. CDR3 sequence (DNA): TGCGCCAGCAGCCAAGTTCAGGGCATAAATCAGCCCCAGCATTTT. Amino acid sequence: CASSQVQGINQPQHF.

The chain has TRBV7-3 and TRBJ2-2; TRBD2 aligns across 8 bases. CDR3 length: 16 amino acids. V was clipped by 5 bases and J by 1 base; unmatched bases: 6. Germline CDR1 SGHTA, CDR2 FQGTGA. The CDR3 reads CASSPLAGKNTGELFF. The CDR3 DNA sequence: TGTGCCAGCAGCCCCTTAGCGGGGAAGAACACCGGGGAGCTGTTTTTT.

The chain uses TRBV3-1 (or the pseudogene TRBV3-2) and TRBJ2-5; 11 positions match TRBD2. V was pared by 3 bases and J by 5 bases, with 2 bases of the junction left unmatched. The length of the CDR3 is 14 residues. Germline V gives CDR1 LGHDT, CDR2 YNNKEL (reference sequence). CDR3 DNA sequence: TGTGCCAGCAGCCATAGCGGGGGGGCGGAGACCCAGTACTTC. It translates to CASSHSGGAETQYF.

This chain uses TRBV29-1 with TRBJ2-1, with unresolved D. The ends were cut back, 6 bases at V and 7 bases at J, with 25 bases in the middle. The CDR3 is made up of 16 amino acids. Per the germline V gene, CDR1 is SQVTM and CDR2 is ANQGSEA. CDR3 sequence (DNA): TGCAGCGTCTCGACTGCCCAAAACCCCCCTTGGAATGAGCAGTTCTTC. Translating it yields CSVSTAQNPPWNEQFF.

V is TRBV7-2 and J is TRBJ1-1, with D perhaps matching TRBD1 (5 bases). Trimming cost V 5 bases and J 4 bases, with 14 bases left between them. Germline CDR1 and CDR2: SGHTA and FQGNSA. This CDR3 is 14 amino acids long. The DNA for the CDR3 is TGTGCCAGCAGCCTGACGGGGGGTGGCACTGAAGCTTTCTTT. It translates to CASSLTGGGTEAFF.